Below are 20 T cell receptor beta chains sequenced from a single sample in a study of CD8 T cells in ankylosing spondylitis (dated by TCRdb to the late 2010s). What the work shows at the level of the full study, not this receptor alone: Blood from ankylosing spondylitis patients appeared to be characterized by a TCR beta motif made up of several highly homologous amino acid variants.

Receptor amplification or capture employed 5' RACE. For sequencing, an Illumina HiSeq 2500 was employed. The public sequencing data were trimmed at Q25 with fastp and processed into clonotypes with MiXCR by TCRdb, which kept only in-frame beta chains. Merged by CDR3 protein, the rows form single entries marked with the most common genes and DNA. A total of 500,000 to 550,000 distinct CDR3 sequences appear in this sample, roughly 12% of them only once. 6.5% to 7% of the sample is in the top ten clones. Their specific antigens are unknown. The sample was blood, either unsorted or a sorted T cell fraction (not recorded which). These receptors originate from a male donor with ankylosing spondylitis.

This clonotype was counted at least ten times. The chain uses TRBV3-1 and TRBJ1-2; D may be TRBD1 (6 bases). This CDR3 comprises 13 residues. Per germline, CDR1 LGHDT and CDR2 YNNKEL (reference sequence). V gave up 3 bases and J gave up 7 bases, with 12 bases separating them. Written as DNA, the CDR3 is TGTGCCAGCAGCCATCAGGGGATTGGTGGCTACACCTTC. Residues: CASSHQGIGGYTF.

At least ten counts were recorded for this clonotype. The chain's CDR3 is CATSSTRDRGETQYF. In DNA, the CDR3 is TGTGCCACCAGTTCTACCCGGGACAGGGGCGAGACCCAGTACTTC. The V call is TRBV24-1, the J call TRBJ2-5; 10 bases are shared with TRBD1. V trimming: 6 bases; J trimming: 5 bases; junction bases outside the gene matches: 8. This CDR3 contains 15 residues. Germline V gene lookup returns CDR1 KGHDR and CDR2 SFDVKD.

The table lists this clonotype with a few counts. The CDR3 is CATSRGNRGSYEQYF. CDR3 coding DNA: TGTGCCACCAGCAGAGGAAACAGGGGCTCCTACGAGCAGTACTTC. The chain employs TRBV15 and TRBJ2-7; 7 bases are shared with TRBD1. CDR3 length: 15 amino acids. The V gene end was trimmed by 1 base and the J gene end by 0 bases; junction bases not matched to a gene: 3. Germline values: CDR1 LNHNV, CDR2 YYDKDF (reference sequence). Using reference TRBV15 and TRBJ2-7 for the parts outside the CDR3, the full variable domain is DAMVIQNPRYQVTQFGKPVTLSCSQTLNHNVMYWYQQKSSQAPKLLFHYYDKDFNNEADTPDNFQSRRPNTSFCFLDIRSPGLGDTAMYLCATSRGNRGSYEQYFGPGTRLTVT.

The chain recombines TRBV12-5 with TRBJ2-4; D may be TRBD2 (6 bases). Trimming removed 1 base at V and 7 bases at J, with 14 bases between. Germline V gives CDR1 LGHNT, CDR2 FRNRAP. The CDR3 is 15 amino acids. CDR3 in amino acids: CASGLGDSNGNIQYF. The CDR3 nucleotides are TGTGCTAGTGGTTTGGGGGACTCCAACGGCAACATTCAGTACTTC.

This clonotype was recorded many times. This chain joins TRBV10-3 and TRBJ2-7, with 11 bases matching TRBD2. The germline V gene encodes CDR1 ENHRY and CDR2 SYGVKD. V lost 4 bases, J lost 2 bases, and 4 bases stayed unmatched. CDR3 length: 15 residues. CDR3 protein: CAISGGLAEAYEQYF. Written as DNA, the CDR3 is TGTGCCATCAGTGGGGGACTAGCGGAGGCCTACGAGCAGTACTTC.

Comment on this clonotype: Relative to the germline gene, one junction end is altered; a read error may explain this. CDR3 nucleotides: TGTGCCAGCAGGTTAGGTTTTTCCGATACGCAGTATTTT. Its protein is CASRLGFSDTQYF. The V and J genes are TRBV12-3 or TRBV12-4 and TRBJ2-3; D unclear. The CDR3 is 13 residues long.

This clonotype appeared a few times. The V and J genes are TRBV5-1 and TRBJ2-3; TRBD1 agrees at 8 bases. This CDR3 has 16 amino acids. The V gene end was trimmed by 2 bases and the J gene end by 2 bases; junction bases not matched to a gene: 7. Germline CDR1 is SGHRS and CDR2 is YFSETQ. Written as DNA, the CDR3 is TGCGCCAGCAGCTTACAGGGGGAGTGGGACACAGATACGCAGTATTTT. As protein: CASSLQGEWDTDTQYF.

Only a few counts were recorded for this clonotype. This chain joins TRBV20-1 and TRBJ1-3, with D hard to call. This CDR3 is 13 amino acids long. CDR1 and CDR2 from the germline V gene are DFQATT and SNEGSKA (reference sequence). Trimming shortened V by 0 bases and J by 1 base, and 4 bases separated the two germline ends. This CDR3 is CSAREGSGNTIYF. The CDR3 DNA is TGCAGTGCTAGAGAGGGGTCTGGAAACACCATATATTTT.

This clonotype was observed a few times. The chain joins TRBV7-2 to TRBJ1-3; D not resolved. Germline CDR1 SGHTA, CDR2 FQGNSA. This CDR3 is built from 14 residues. The V and J ends lost 0 bases and 15 bases respectively, with 18 bases between them. The CDR3 DNA reads TGTGCCAGCAGCTTAGCGCTTGTCCTAGACACCCAATATTTT. It yields the protein CASSLALVLDTQYF.

In its sample, this clonotype was seen a few times. This chain connects TRBV5-1 to TRBJ1-2; D uncertain. V dropped 0 bases and J dropped 7 bases, with 10 bases sitting between them. The germline V gene encodes CDR1 SGHRS and CDR2 YFSETQ. This CDR3 region has 13 residues. The CDR3 reads CASSLDSPGGYTF. As DNA, the CDR3 is TGCGCCAGCAGCTTGGATTCCCCGGGTGGCTACACCTTC.

This clonotype showed up many times. The chain combines TRBV12-3 or TRBV12-4 with TRBJ2-5; D is unresolved. V shed 3 bases and J shed 0 bases, with 5 bases lying between them. The CDR3 contains 13 residues. The CDR3 bases are TGTGCCAGCAGTTTGGGAAACCAAGAGACCCAGTACTTC. As protein: CASSLGNQETQYF.

This clonotype was detected a few times. At one boundary the junction diverges from the germline segment, which might be a read error. CDR3 sequence (DNA): TGCAGTGCTCTTCAATCCGGGACAGCCCTACCCTTC. Its translation is CSALQSGTALPF. The V call is TRBV20-1, the J call TRBJ2-1, with 7 bases fitting TRBD1. The CDR3 is 12 amino acids. Germline V gene lookup returns CDR1 DFQATT and CDR2 SNEGSKA (reference sequence).

At least ten counts were recorded for this clonotype. The V call is TRBV5-1, the J call TRBJ2-1; 11 bases line up with TRBD2. The CDR3 contains 16 residues. The germline CDR1 and CDR2 sequences are SGHRS and YFSETQ. Germline trimming cut 3 bases from V and 3 bases from J; bases unmatched to any gene: 5. The CDR3 sequence: CASSSNSGRDYNEQFF. DNA of the CDR3: TGCGCCAGCAGCTCCAATAGCGGGAGGGACTACAATGAGCAGTTCTTC.

The chain joins TRBV7-9 to TRBJ1-1; 8 positions match TRBD1. Germline values: CDR1 SEHNR, CDR2 FQNEAQ (reference sequence). J lost 1 base, V lost 5 bases, and 6 bases had no gene match. The CDR3 has 15 residues. As DNA, the CDR3 is TGTGCCAGCAGCCTAACAGGGGGAGGGAACACTGAAGCTTTCTTT. Its translation: CASSLTGGGNTEAFF.

The table lists this clonotype with a count of one. V is TRBV7-1 and J is TRBJ2-1, with TRBD2 matching 11 bases. TRBV7-1 is designated an ORF whose function remains uncertain. This CDR3 is built from 23 residues. Trimming took 3 bases from V and 1 from J; bases not matched to a gene: 23. As DNA, the CDR3 is TGTGCCAGCAGCTCCCCCTCCACTAGCGGGAGACCGTTATCACCCGTTTCCTACAATGAGCAGTTCTTC. Protein product: CASSSPSTSGRPLSPVSYNEQFF.

This clonotype has a handful of counts. The chain couples TRBV11-2 to TRBJ1-2; 7 bases line up with TRBD1. Germline assignment: CDR1 SGHAT and CDR2 FQNNGV. Germline trimming cut 5 bases from V and 5 bases from J; bases unmatched to any gene: 5. The CDR3 consists of 13 residues. CDR3 DNA: TGTGCCAGCAGCCCCGGGACAGTTTATGGCTACACCTTC. Its translation is CASSPGTVYGYTF.

This clonotype was observed a few times. The chain is built from TRBV11-2 and TRBJ2-7; D perhaps matches TRBD2 (7 bases). The V end was cut by 7 bases, the J end by 1 base, with 17 bases between. The CDR3 loop spans 15 amino acids. From germline, CDR1 is SGHAT and CDR2 FQNNGV. The CDR3: CASNPLRGGSYEQYF. Here the CDR3 DNA reads TGTGCCAGCAACCCTTTAAGGGGGGGTTCCTACGAGCAGTACTTC.

The V and J genes are TRBV5-1 and TRBJ2-3; 7 bases are a match to TRBD2. CDR1 and CDR2 from the germline V gene are SGHRS and YFSETQ. The V gene end was trimmed by 0 bases and the J gene end by 0 bases; junction bases not matched to a gene: 7. The CDR3 consists of 17 residues. The CDR3 here is CASSLELAVPSTDTQYF. As DNA, the CDR3 is TGCGCCAGCAGCTTGGAGCTAGCGGTACCTAGCACAGATACGCAGTATTTT.

This clonotype was recorded a few times. The chain combines TRBV5-1 with TRBJ2-5; D perhaps matches TRBD2 (6 bases). CDR3 length: 16 residues. CDR1 is SGHRS, CDR2 YFSETQ, per germline. Trimming cost V 0 bases and J 4 bases, with 16 bases left between them. The chain's CDR3 is CASSLVREAGLETQYF. CDR3 DNA sequence: TGCGCCAGCAGCTTGGTCAGGGAGGCGGGGTTAGAGACCCAGTACTTC.

This clonotype was seen ten or more times. An end of the junction does not agree with germline; a read error may underlie this. The chain carries TRBV7-9 and TRBJ2-7; the D gene is possibly TRBD2 (6 bases). The CDR3 runs 12 residues. Germline V CDR1 and CDR2: SEHNR, FQNEAQ (reference sequence). CDR3 loop: CASSLTEGLKNF. CDR3 in DNA: TGTGCCAGCAGCTTAACGGAGGGACTGAAAAACTTC.